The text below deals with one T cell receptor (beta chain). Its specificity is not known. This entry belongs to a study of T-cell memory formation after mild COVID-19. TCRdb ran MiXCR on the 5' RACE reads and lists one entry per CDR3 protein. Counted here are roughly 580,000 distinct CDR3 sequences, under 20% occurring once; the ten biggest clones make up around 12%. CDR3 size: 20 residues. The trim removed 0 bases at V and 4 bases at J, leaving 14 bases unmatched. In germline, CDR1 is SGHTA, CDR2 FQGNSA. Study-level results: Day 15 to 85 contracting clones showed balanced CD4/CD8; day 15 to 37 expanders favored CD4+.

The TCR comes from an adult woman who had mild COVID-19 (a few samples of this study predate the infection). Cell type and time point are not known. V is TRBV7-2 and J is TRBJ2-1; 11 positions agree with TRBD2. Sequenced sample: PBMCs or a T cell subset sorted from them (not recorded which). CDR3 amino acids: CASSLAPTGTSGATYNEQFF. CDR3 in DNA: TGTGCCAGCAGCTTAGCGCCTACCGGGACTAGCGGAGCAACGTACAATGAGCAGTTCTTC.